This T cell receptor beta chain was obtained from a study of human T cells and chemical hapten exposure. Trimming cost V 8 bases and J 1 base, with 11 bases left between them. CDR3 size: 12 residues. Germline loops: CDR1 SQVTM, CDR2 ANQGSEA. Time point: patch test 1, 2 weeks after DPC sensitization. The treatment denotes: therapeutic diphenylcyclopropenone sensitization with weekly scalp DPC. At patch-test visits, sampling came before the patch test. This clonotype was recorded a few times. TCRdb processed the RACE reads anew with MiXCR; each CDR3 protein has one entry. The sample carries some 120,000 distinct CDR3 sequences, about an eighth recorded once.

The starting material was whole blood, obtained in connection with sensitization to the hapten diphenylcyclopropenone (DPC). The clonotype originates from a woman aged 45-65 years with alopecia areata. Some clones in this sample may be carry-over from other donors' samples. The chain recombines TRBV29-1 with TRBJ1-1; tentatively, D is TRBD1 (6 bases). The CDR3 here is CSSTDRNTEAFF. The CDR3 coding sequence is TGCAGCTCCACGGACAGGAACACTGAAGCTTTCTTT.